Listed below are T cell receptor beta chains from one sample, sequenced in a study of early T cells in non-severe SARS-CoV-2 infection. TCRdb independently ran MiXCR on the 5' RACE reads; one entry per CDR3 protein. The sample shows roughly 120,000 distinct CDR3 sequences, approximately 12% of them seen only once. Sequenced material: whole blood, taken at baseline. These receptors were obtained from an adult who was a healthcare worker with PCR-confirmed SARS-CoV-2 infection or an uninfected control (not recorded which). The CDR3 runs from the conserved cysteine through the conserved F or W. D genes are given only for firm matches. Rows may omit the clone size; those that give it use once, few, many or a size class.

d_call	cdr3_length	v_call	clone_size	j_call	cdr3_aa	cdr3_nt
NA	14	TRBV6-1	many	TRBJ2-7	CASSEYDYDYEQYF	TGTGCCAGCAGTGAATACGACTACGACTACGAGCAGTACTTC
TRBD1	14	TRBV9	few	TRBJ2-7	CASSKGQVEDEQYF	TGTGCCAGCAGCAAGGGACAGGTTGAGGACGAGCAGTACTTC
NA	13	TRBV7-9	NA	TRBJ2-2	CASSPIGRKELFF	TGTGCCAGCAGCCCCATAGGGCGGAAGGAGCTGTTTTTT
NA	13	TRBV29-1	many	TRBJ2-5	CSALGQYQETQYF	TGCAGCGCCCTGGGACAATACCAAGAGACCCAGTACTTC
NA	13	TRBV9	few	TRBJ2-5	CASSVGGEETQYF	TGTGCCAGCAGCGTAGGGGGAGAAGAGACCCAGTACTTC
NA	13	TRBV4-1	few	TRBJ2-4	CASSQVAENIQYF	TGCGCCAGCAGCCAAGTGGCAGAGAACATTCAGTACTTC
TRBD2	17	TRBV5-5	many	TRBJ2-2	CASRPSIAGGSTGELFF	TGTGCCAGCAGGCCTTCAATAGCGGGAGGTTCCACCGGGGAGCTGTTTTTT
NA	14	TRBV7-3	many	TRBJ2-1	CASSAPGQYNEQFF	TGTGCCAGCAGCGCCCCAGGACAGTACAATGAGCAGTTCTTC
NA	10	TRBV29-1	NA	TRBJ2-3	CSVERDTQYF	TGCAGCGTTGAGCGGGATACGCAGTATTTT
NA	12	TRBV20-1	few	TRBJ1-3	CSARSTGNTIYF	TGCAGTGCTAGATCGACTGGAAACACCATATATTTT
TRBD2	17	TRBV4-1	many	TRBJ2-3	CASSQRGLAGNTDTQYF	TGCGCCAGCAGCCAGAGAGGACTAGCGGGGAACACAGATACGCAGTATTTT
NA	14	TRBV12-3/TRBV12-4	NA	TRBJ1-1	CASSPWNANTEAFF	TGTGCCAGCAGCCCATGGAACGCTAACACTGAAGCTTTCTTT
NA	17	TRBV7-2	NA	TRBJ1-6	CASSLYLPGADNSPLHF	TGTGCCAGCAGCTTATACCTCCCAGGAGCGGATAATTCACCCCTCCACTTT
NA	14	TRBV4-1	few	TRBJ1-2	CASSQDGATYGYTF	TGCGCCAGCAGCCAAGACGGGGCGACCTATGGCTACACCTTC